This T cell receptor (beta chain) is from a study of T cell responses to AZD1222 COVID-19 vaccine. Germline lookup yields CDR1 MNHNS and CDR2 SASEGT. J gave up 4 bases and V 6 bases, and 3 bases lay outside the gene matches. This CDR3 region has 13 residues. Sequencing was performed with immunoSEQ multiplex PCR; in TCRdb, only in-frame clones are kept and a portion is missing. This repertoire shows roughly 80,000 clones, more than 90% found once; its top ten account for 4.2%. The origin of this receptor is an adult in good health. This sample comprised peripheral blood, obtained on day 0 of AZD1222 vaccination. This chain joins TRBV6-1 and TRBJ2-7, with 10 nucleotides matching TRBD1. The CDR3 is CASSDRGLYEQYF. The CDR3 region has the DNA TGTGCCAGCAGCGACAGGGGGCTTTACGAGCAGTACTTC.